The 15 T cell receptor beta chains in this list originate from one sample, sequenced in a study of shared clonotypes between healthy human individuals. The repertoire was sequenced with immunoSEQ multiplex PCR; TCRdb's copy has only in-frame clones and lacks some. In the table there are just over 2,000,000 clones, 90% to 95% of which are singletons. Input material: naive CD4+ T cells sorted from blood. Subset of the sample: CD45RA+ positively selected. These receptor sequences come from a man aged 18-30 years in good health.

This clone was detected once. The sample holds other DNA sequences that translate to the same CDR3. This chain connects TRBV5-1 to TRBJ1-2; D remains ambiguous. Germline V gene lookup returns CDR1 SGHRS and CDR2 YFSETQ. V was pared by 0 bases and J by 0 bases, with 9 bases between. The CDR3 is 15 amino acids. CDR3 bases: TGCGCCAGCAGCTTGGGGACTACACCTAACTATGGCTACACCTTC. Amino acid sequence: CASSLGTTPNYGYTF.

This clone was counted once. V usage is TRBV6-5 and J usage is TRBJ1-1; D not certain. Per the germline V gene, CDR1 is MNHEY and CDR2 is SVGAGI. This CDR3 is 13 amino acids long. The V end lost 2 bases, the J end lost 4 bases, and 8 bases lay between the germline ends. CDR3 residues: CASSYKWGTEAFF. CDR3 nucleotide sequence: TGTGCCAGCAGTTACAAGTGGGGCACTGAAGCTTTCTTT.

The chain joins TRBV11-2 to TRBJ2-3; 8 nucleotides agree with TRBD2. The germline CDR1 and CDR2 sequences are SGHAT and FQNNGV. V was pared by 2 bases and J by 0 bases, with 10 bases of the junction left unmatched. This CDR3 contains 18 residues. CDR3 residues: CASSLRRNSGTSTDTQYF. In nucleotides, the CDR3 is TGTGCCAGCAGCTTAAGGAGGAATAGCGGGACAAGCACAGATACGCAGTATTTT.

The V call is TRBV5-4, the J call TRBJ1-1; D is perhaps TRBD1 (6 bases). Trimming pared 4 bases from V and 4 bases from J, leaving 23 bases between. The CDR3 is 17 residues long. CDR1 is SGHNT and CDR2 is YYREEE in the germline V gene (reference sequence). CDR3 DNA sequence: TGTGCCAGCAGCCCGGGGGGCCGGGCTAGAGCGGGCACTGAAGCTTTCTTT. Protein product: CASSPGGRARAGTEAFF.

The CDR3 DNA follows: TGTGCCAGCAGTTTATATGCCAGTTACGAGCAGTACTTC. Its translation is CASSLYASYEQYF. The rearrangement uses TRBV27 and TRBJ2-5; the D is unclear. Near its end, the DNA agrees better with TRBJ2-7, so the J call may be wrong. This CDR3 region has 13 residues. The germline V gene has CDR1 MNHEY and CDR2 SMNVEV (reference sequence).

The chain uses TRBV10-2 and TRBJ1-5; D possibly corresponds to TRBD1 (5 bases). Per germline, CDR1 WSHSY and CDR2 SAAADI. V dropped 9 bases and J dropped 3 bases, with 12 bases sitting between them. This CDR3 is 13 amino acids long. CDR3 in amino acids: CASVKGPNQPQHF. Written as DNA, the CDR3 is TGCGCCAGTGTCAAGGGGCCCAATCAGCCCCAGCATTTT.

Many counts were recorded for this clone. The chain combines TRBV5-1 with TRBJ2-5; D gene uncertain. CDR1 and CDR2 from the germline V gene are SGHRS and YFSETQ. V was cut by 4 bases and J by 1 base, with 2 bases left in between. The CDR3 is made up of 11 amino acids. Here the CDR3 reads CASSTQETQYF. The DNA of the CDR3 is TGCGCCAGCAGCACCCAAGAGACCCAGTACTTC.

The rearrangement uses TRBV9 and TRBJ2-2; TRBD2 matches at 10 bases. The CDR3 covers 19 residues. V was pared by 0 bases and J by 4 bases, with 12 bases of the junction left unmatched. In germline, CDR1 is SGDLS, CDR2 YYNGEE. The CDR3 DNA follows: TGTGCCAGCAGCGTAGGCTCGGCTAGCGGGAGTCTGGGCACCGGGGAGCTGTTTTTT. This gives the protein CASSVGSASGSLGTGELFF.

This chain links TRBV5-1 with TRBJ2-5; D unclear. The V gene lost 4 bases and the J gene lost 5 bases, with 12 bases spanning the gap. The CDR3 contains 13 residues. Germline lookup yields CDR1 SGHRS and CDR2 YFSETQ. The chain's CDR3 is CASSPGIRETQYF. As DNA, the CDR3 is TGCGCCAGCAGCCCGGGTATTCGGGAGACCCAGTACTTC. The full variable domain, completed using reference TRBV5-1 and TRBJ2-5, is KAGVTQTPRYLIKTRGQQVTLSCSPISGHRSVSWYQQTPGQGLQFLFEYFSETQRNKGNFPGRFSGRQFSNSRSEMNVSTLELGDSALYLCASSPGIRETQYFGPGTRLLVL.

CDR3 DNA sequence: TGTGCCAGCAGCTTATCCACTAGCGGAGCCAATGAGCAGTTCTTC. It translates to CASSLSTSGANEQFF. V is TRBV7-2 and J is TRBJ2-1; 8 bases agree with TRBD2. The germline gives CDR1 SGHTA, CDR2 FQGNSA. The ends lost 2 bases at V and 6 bases at J; junction bases unmatched: 6. This CDR3 has 15 amino acids.

The rearrangement uses TRBV19 and TRBJ2-5; the match to TRBD1 covers 7 bases. The CDR3 is 14 amino acids. Germline loops: CDR1 LNHDA, CDR2 SQIVND (reference sequence). V trimming: 4 bases; J trimming: 5 bases; junction bases outside the gene matches: 7. In DNA form, the CDR3 reads TGTGCCAGTAGTAGACAGGGTCTAGGGGAGACCCAGTACTTC. Protein sequence: CASSRQGLGETQYF.

This clone was recorded once. Distinct nucleotide sequences in the sample also encode this CDR3. The V gene is TRBV5-1, the J gene TRBJ2-7; tentatively, D is TRBD1 (6 bases). V lost 0 bases, J lost 5 bases, and 12 bases lay in between. CDR3 length: 14 amino acids. Looked up from germline, CDR1 is SGHRS and CDR2 is YFSETQ. The chain's CDR3 is CASSLGQGSNEQYF. CDR3 sequence (DNA): TGCGCCAGCAGCTTGGGGCAGGGGAGCAACGAGCAGTACTTC.

Of note for this clone: The sample holds other DNA sequences that translate to the same CDR3. The genes are TRBV30 and TRBJ2-3, with a tentative D call TRBD1 (5 bases). The CDR3 loop spans 12 amino acids. CDR1 and CDR2 from the germline V gene are GTSNPN and SVGIG (reference sequence). The germline V and J ends were trimmed by 0 bases and 4 bases, with 5 bases remaining between them. The CDR3 sequence: CAWSVGADTQYF. In nucleotides, the CDR3 is TGTGCCTGGAGTGTAGGGGCAGATACGCAGTATTTT.

The chain carries TRBV5-1 and TRBJ2-1, with a tentative D call TRBD1 (5 bases). Trimming removed 5 bases from V and 2 bases from J, with 17 bases in between. Germline loops: CDR1 SGHRS, CDR2 YFSETQ. The CDR3 is 16 amino acids. CDR3 DNA sequence: TGCGCCAGCAGGCTTCTTCAGGGATCGGCCTACAATGAGCAGTTCTTC. Amino acids: CASRLLQGSAYNEQFF.

V usage is TRBV4-3 and J usage is TRBJ2-5, with 9 bases fitting TRBD1. The CDR3 is 15 residues long. Losses at the gene ends were 0 bases for V and 6 bases for J; bases not matched to a gene: 5. CDR1 is LGHNA and CDR2 is YSLEER in the germline V gene. The CDR3 DNA follows: TGCGCCAGCAGCCAAGATGACAGGGGGTTGAAGACCCAGTACTTC. It encodes CASSQDDRGLKTQYF.